This T cell receptor (beta chain) was recorded in a study of T cells in Graves' hyperthyroidism and ophthalmopathy. Clinicians diagnosed patients from clinical symptoms, serum thyroxine and TRAb, thyroid ultrasound and orbital computed tomography. As concerns this clonotype: Its antigen is unidentified.

Germline V gene lookup returns CDR1 MNHEY and CDR2 SMNVEV (reference sequence). There are 17 residues in the CDR3. V lost 5 bases, J lost 2 bases, and 21 bases lay in between. Study results and limitations: Ophthalmopathy could be told apart from stable hyperthyroidism with a 13 V-J model. The model made its ophthalmopathy prediction, and onset followed a median 6.5 months later. Most expanded thyroid clonotypes above 0.001 also appeared in blood.

What was amplified from RNA transcripts were TCR beta CDR3 regions. TCR CDR3 regions were first amplified by RT-PCR with HTBI primers. A single record per CDR3 protein comes from TCRdb applying MiXCR to the multiplex PCR reads. This sample has a few hundred thousand distinct CDR3 sequences, with roughly 46% found just once. The chain employs TRBV27 and TRBJ1-2, with D perhaps matching TRBD1 (5 bases). The receptor's source is a woman aged 18-30 years with Graves' hyperthyroidism. Material: peripheral blood or thyroid tissue (not recorded which). DNA for the CDR3: TGTGCCAGCAGTGCCAAACGCCTCCTCGACAGAAACTATGGCTACACCTTC. This translates into CASSAKRLLDRNYGYTF.